These 24 T cell receptor beta chains came from one sample sequenced in a study of T cell repertoires in cytomegalovirus infection. TCRdb analysed the reads with MiXCR anew, one entry per CDR3 protein. The profile shows about 680,000 distinct CDR3 sequences, roughly a quarter of them singletons. The sequenced sample was CD8+ T cells from PBMCs. Every receptor here comes from a human donor in good health (CMV status not recorded). Some clones in this sample may be carry-over from other donors' samples.

This clonotype was seen more than once but under ten times. The chain joins TRBV12-3 or TRBV12-4 to TRBJ1-5; D perhaps matches TRBD1 (6 bases). The germline V and J ends were trimmed by 7 bases and 6 bases, with 16 bases remaining between them. There are 14 residues in the CDR3. The CDR3 DNA reads TGTGCCAGCATCCCCGGGAAAGGGGGTCAGCCCCAGCATTTT. Translation: CASIPGKGGQPQHF.

In this sample, this clonotype turned up a few times. This sequence joins TRBV10-3 and TRBJ2-1; 8 positions agree with TRBD2. This CDR3 has 16 residues. The trim removed 11 bases at V and 0 bases at J, leaving 12 bases unmatched. CDR1 is ENHRY and CDR2 is SYGVKD in the germline V gene. The CDR3 DNA follows: TGTGCCGGGGGGACTAGGGACCTCAGCTCCTACAATGAGCAGTTCTTC. Its protein is CAGGTRDLSSYNEQFF.

This clonotype was seen at least ten times. Written as DNA, the CDR3 is TGTGCCAGCAGCTTACTCGACTATGAGCAGTTCTTC. Translated, it gives CASSLLDYEQFF. The gene calls are TRBV7-9 and TRBJ2-1; D remains unclear. Germline loops: CDR1 SEHNR, CDR2 FQNEAQ (reference sequence). The length of the CDR3 is 12 residues. V lost 2 bases to trimming and J lost 8 bases, with 7 bases between them.

V gene TRBV6-5 combines with J gene TRBJ2-7; TRBD1 agrees at 10 bases. Per the germline V gene, CDR1 is MNHEY and CDR2 is SVGAGI. With V trimmed by 8 bases and J by 4 bases, 2 bases remained unmatched. The CDR3 is 12 residues long. CDR3 DNA: TGTGCCAGCGGGGACAGGGGTTACGAGCAGTACGTC. Residues: CASGDRGYEQYV.

V and J are TRBV14 and TRBJ2-7; D remains unclear. The CDR3 has 12 residues. V dropped 6 bases and J dropped 2 bases, with 8 bases sitting between them. CDR1 is SGHDN, CDR2 FVKESK, per germline. CDR3 region: CASSRRTYEQYF. CDR3 nucleotides: TGTGCCAGCAGTCGCAGGACCTACGAGCAGTACTTC.

This clonotype was seen repeatedly, ten times or more. The V gene is TRBV7-6, the J gene TRBJ1-5, with D unresolved. Germline V CDR1 and CDR2: SGHVS, FNYEAQ. Between the trimmed V and J ends, which lost 5 bases and 4 bases, there was a span of 9 bases. The CDR3 covers 13 residues. CDR3 amino acids: CASSPYRNQPQHF. Written as DNA, the CDR3 is TGTGCCAGCAGCCCCTATAGGAATCAGCCCCAGCATTTT.

V is TRBV29-1 and J is TRBJ2-2; 7 nucleotides align to TRBD2. CDR1 is SQVTM, CDR2 ANQGSEA, per germline. J lost 7 bases, V lost 5 bases, and 16 bases had no gene match. The CDR3 totals 16 residues. The CDR3 here is CSVWPSDTGGGGELFF. For the CDR3, the DNA is TGCAGCGTTTGGCCTAGCGACACCGGCGGGGGCGGGGAGCTGTTTTTT.

The table lists this clonotype with a few counts. The chain employs TRBV4-1 and TRBJ1-2; maybe TRBD1 (6 bases). V was pared by 0 bases and J by 5 bases, with 13 bases between. This CDR3 has 15 amino acids. Germline CDR1 is MGHRA and CDR2 is YSYEKL. The DNA for the CDR3 is TGCGCCAGCAGCCAAGATTTGGGGACACGGTATGGCTACACCTTC. As protein: CASSQDLGTRYGYTF.

This sequence joins TRBV29-1 and TRBJ1-1; 10 bases are a match to TRBD1. CDR1 and CDR2 (germline): SQVTM, ANQGSEA. Unmatched junction bases numbered 5, after V lost 5 bases and J lost 5 bases. The CDR3 is made up of 13 amino acids. The CDR3 here is CSVSGTGVTEAFF. The CDR3 coding sequence is TGCAGCGTTTCCGGGACAGGGGTGACTGAAGCTTTCTTT.

This clonotype was counted between two and nine times. The chain employs TRBV2 and TRBJ2-7; D is uncertain. The CDR3 length is 15 residues. Looked up from germline, CDR1 is SNHLY and CDR2 is FYNNEI. Trimming left V 2 bases short and J 2 bases short, with 13 bases between. This CDR3 reads CASSENGPKTYEQYV. The CDR3 DNA sequence: TGTGCCAGCAGTGAAAATGGACCCAAAACCTACGAGCAGTACGTC.

This clonotype came up many times. V gene TRBV7-2 combines with J gene TRBJ2-5; TRBD2 matches at 9 bases. The germline V gene encodes CDR1 SGHTA and CDR2 FQGNSA. The CDR3 loop spans 15 amino acids. V was clipped by 5 bases and J by 5 bases; unmatched bases: 9. The CDR3 DNA reads as TGTGCCAGCAGCCCCTTTGGCGGGGGGGGTGAGACCCAGTACTTC. Its protein is CASSPFGGGGETQYF.

The rearrangement links TRBV20-1 to TRBJ2-1; 7 bases map to TRBD1. The CDR3 runs 19 residues. CDR1 and CDR2 from the germline V gene are DFQATT and SNEGSKA (reference sequence). The trim removed 2 bases at V and 9 bases at J, leaving 25 bases unmatched. CDR3 in DNA: TGCAGTGCTAGAAACAGGGGAAATGTTATCGGCAATAATTTTGGTGAGCAGTTCTTC. Translating it yields CSARNRGNVIGNNFGEQFF.

V and J are TRBV7-9 and TRBJ2-1; D ambiguous. V lost 0 bases, J lost 4 bases, and 13 bases lay in between. CDR3 length: 16 residues. Germline V gene lookup returns CDR1 SEHNR and CDR2 FQNEAQ (reference sequence). CDR3 region: CASSLAVKSPYNEQFF. The CDR3 DNA is TGTGCCAGCAGCTTAGCGGTCAAGAGCCCTTACAATGAGCAGTTCTTC.

This clonotype was seen ten or more times. J is TRBJ1-1 and V is TRBV7-9; 7 bases agree with TRBD1. The CDR3 totals 14 residues. The germline V gene has CDR1 SEHNR and CDR2 FQNEAQ (reference sequence). J lost 4 bases, V lost 5 bases, and 7 bases had no gene match. The CDR3 here is CASSLAGGTTEAFF. The CDR3 DNA follows: TGTGCCAGCAGCCTGGCAGGGGGAACCACTGAAGCTTTCTTT. Full variable domain (remainder filled in from reference TRBV7-9 and TRBJ1-1): DTGVSQNPRHKITKRGQNVTFRCDPISEHNRLYWYRQTLGQGPEFLTYFQNEAQLEKSRLLSDRFSAERPKGSFSTLEIQRTEQGDSAMYLCASSLAGGTTEAFFGQGTRLTVV.

The chain is built from TRBV29-1 and TRBJ1-2; D possibly corresponds to TRBD1 (6 bases). V lost 0 bases, J lost 7 bases, and 21 bases lay in between. The CDR3 extends over 16 amino acids. Germline values: CDR1 SQVTM, CDR2 ANQGSEA. CDR3 in DNA: TGCAGCGTTGAAGATGGGGGCCTTGGAACAGTTCGTGGCTACACCTTC. This encodes CSVEDGGLGTVRGYTF.

This clonotype was picked up many times. The genes are TRBV5-1 and TRBJ2-1; 7 bases are shared with TRBD1. Per germline, CDR1 SGHRS and CDR2 YFSETQ. The V gene end was trimmed by 4 bases and the J gene end by 3 bases; junction bases not matched to a gene: 13. The CDR3 is made up of 17 amino acids. The CDR3 protein is CASSPRGQLNSYNEQFF. In nucleotides, the CDR3 is TGCGCCAGCAGCCCAAGGGGACAGCTAAATAGCTACAATGAGCAGTTCTTC.

The chain uses TRBV7-3 and TRBJ2-5; 9 positions match TRBD1. This CDR3 spans 16 amino acids. Germline-derived CDR1 and CDR2 are SGHTA and FQGTGA. J was trimmed by 5 bases and V by 6 bases; bases with no gene match: 13. The CDR3 spells CASRSNRDRVRETQYF. CDR3 in DNA: TGTGCCAGCAGGTCGAACCGGGACAGGGTTCGGGAGACCCAGTACTTC. The full variable domain, in which reference TRBV7-3 and TRBJ2-5 provide the parts outside the CDR3, is GAGVSQTPSNKVTEKGKYVELRCDPISGHTALYWYRQSLGQGPEFLIYFQGTGAADDSGLPNDRFFAVRPEGSVSTLKIQRTERGDSAVYLCASRSNRDRVRETQYFGPGTRLLVL.

Concerning this clonotype itself: This may come from a read error, since a much larger clone is one base off. This rearrangement joins TRBV7-9 to TRBJ2-7; the D gene is possibly TRBD1 (5 bases). Germline-derived CDR1 and CDR2 are SEHNR and FQNEAQ (reference sequence). The CDR3 has 13 amino acids. V was shortened by 4 bases and J by 7 bases, with 14 bases between the two germline ends. The DNA of the CDR3 is TGTGCCAGCAGCTCTGCCAGGGCCTGTGAGCAGTACTTC. Amino acids: CASSSARACEQYF.

In this sample, this clonotype turned up many times. The V call is TRBV7-9, the J call TRBJ2-1, with D possibly TRBD2 on 5 matching bases. This CDR3 comprises 16 residues. Germline CDR1 reads SEHNR; CDR2 reads FQNEAQ (reference sequence). V was trimmed by 4 bases and J by 2 bases, leaving 15 bases between them. The CDR3 region is CASSSPYSGPYNEQFF. DNA for the CDR3: TGTGCCAGCAGCTCACCCTACAGCGGTCCCTACAATGAGCAGTTCTTC.

This clonotype was recorded at least ten times. V usage is TRBV7-9 and J usage is TRBJ1-2, with D unclear. The CDR3 covers 13 residues. From germline, CDR1 is SEHNR and CDR2 FQNEAQ (reference sequence). Trimming left V 5 bases short and J 0 bases short, with 7 bases between. CDR3 DNA sequence: TGTGCCAGCAGCCCCCACCCTAACTATGGCTACACCTTC. This gives the protein CASSPHPNYGYTF.

This clonotype was picked up many times. The CDR3 is CASSWRLDINNTQYF. As DNA, the CDR3 is TGTGCCAGCAGCTGGCGTCTAGATATAAATAATACGCAGTATTTT. The chain joins TRBV7-9 to TRBJ2-3; D remains ambiguous. CDR3 size: 15 residues. Germline V CDR1 and CDR2: SEHNR, FQNEAQ (reference sequence). With 4 bases removed from V and 7 bases from J, the gap between germline ends came to 18 bases.

This rearrangement joins TRBV3-1 to TRBJ2-5, with 13 bases that match TRBD2. V lost 0 bases and J lost 4; bases outside the gene matches: 17. Per the germline V gene, CDR1 is LGHDT and CDR2 is YNNKEL (reference sequence). This CDR3 is 21 amino acids long. The CDR3 is CASSQDPPGLAGTLPRETQYF. The CDR3 DNA sequence: TGTGCCAGCAGCCAAGACCCACCGGGACTAGCGGGGACGCTCCCCCGAGAGACCCAGTACTTC.

The chain combines TRBV10-3 with TRBJ2-5, with D perhaps matching TRBD1 (6 bases). This CDR3 contains 15 residues. From germline, CDR1 is ENHRY and CDR2 SYGVKD. V lost 0 bases to trimming and J lost 4 bases, with 12 bases between them. CDR3 nucleotides: TGTGCCATCAGTGAGTCTTCCCAGGGGCGAGAGACCCAGTACTTC. Amino acids: CAISESSQGRETQYF.

This chain connects TRBV7-6 to TRBJ2-1; no firm D call. This CDR3 has 15 amino acids. Germline assignment: CDR1 SGHVS and CDR2 FNYEAQ. Trimming took 7 bases from V and 6 from J, leaving 19 bases between them. CDR3 region: CASTRTSLESNEQFF. Here the CDR3 DNA reads TGTGCCAGCACCCGAACCAGTCTGGAAAGCAATGAGCAGTTCTTC.